This T cell receptor beta chain was captured in a study of blood T cell repertoires in COVID-19. Whole-study context: PBMCs, B-cell-depleted T cells, or T cells were the source of the cDNA or gDNA that made up the material.

Trimming took off 0 bases at V and 6 bases at J, with 6 bases between the two ends. CDR1 and CDR2 from the germline V gene are ENHRY and SYGVKD. CDR3 size: 13 residues. The study drew participants aged about 18 to 89 years from roughly 25 US areas. Original processing methods: Researchers report that nucleated cell counts were estimated from reference gene primer amplification. TCRdb's copy holds only in-frame clones and misses some; the assay was immunoSEQ multiplex PCR. The V and J calls and clone size were taken over from that table, and D and trimming were inferred from the DNA. Of roughly 280,000 clones in the sample, about 85% were seen once.

This chain links TRBV10-3 with TRBJ2-1; possibly TRBD1 for D (5 bases). This sequence originates from a woman between 45 and 60 years old who had recovered from COVID-19. The sequencing input was PBMCs or T cells enriched from blood (not recorded which). The CDR3 DNA follows: TGTGCCATCAGTGAGTCTAGGGGCAATGAGCAGTTCTTC. Translation gives CAISESRGNEQFF.